This record covers a single T cell receptor beta chain. Its antigen remains unidentified. Germline trimming cut 4 bases from V and 8 bases from J; bases unmatched to any gene: 8. CDR3 length: 15 residues. Germline lookup yields CDR1 SGHTA and CDR2 FQGNSA. The sample comes from a study of radiotherapy plus CTLA-4 blockade in lung cancer. Study-wide context: Objective responses were documented in under 20% of patients, with disease control in around 31%. Regarding the study as a whole: Clones derived from tumor TCRs expanded in blood after radiotherapy plus ipilimumab.

Ipilimumab CTLA-4 blockade and focal radiation were given to patients with chemo-refractory metastatic non-small-cell lung cancer. Data came from immunoSEQ multiplex PCR; TCRdb stores just in-frame clones and leaves some out. The profile shows about 77,000 clones, roughly four fifths of them singletons. This sequence originates from a human donor with non-small cell lung cancer whose response to radiotherapy plus ipilimumab could not be evaluated. The sequencing here drew on peripheral blood, taken from a patient treated with radiotherapy plus ipilimumab. The chain recombines TRBV7-2 with TRBJ2-2, with 9 bases that match TRBD2. This CDR3 is CASSSRAGGRGELFF. CDR3 sequence (DNA): TGTGCCAGCAGCTCCAGGGCGGGAGGGAGGGGGGAGCTGTTTTTT.